This T cell receptor (beta chain) was obtained from a study of response to subunit inactivated influenza vaccine. General study findings and limits: New T cells are recruited in small numbers by each seasonal influenza vaccination, according to the authors' suggestion.

MiXCR, run by TCRdb on the RT-PCR reads, gives a single entry per CDR3 protein. This sample carries approximately 730,000 distinct CDR3 sequences, roughly 13% of them seen once, and the ten largest clones take less than 7%. The CDR3 totals 14 residues. Trimming cost V 1 base and J 0 bases, with 6 bases left between them. Looked up from germline, CDR1 is DFQATT and CDR2 is SNEGSKA (reference sequence). Concerning this clonotype itself: Its antigen remains unknown.

This chain links TRBV20-1 with TRBJ2-2, with D possibly being TRBD1 (5 bases). The specimen was PBMCs from blood, collected 14 to 15 days before vaccination. The sequence was obtained from a man in his fifties or sixties who received an inactivated influenza vaccine. CDR3 nucleotide sequence: TGCAGTGCTAGAGGCAGGGCGAACACCGGGGAGCTGTTTTTT. It specifies CSARGRANTGELFF.